This T cell receptor (beta chain) emerged from a study of Ad26.COV2.S vaccination and SARS-CoV-2 variants. Whole-study context: Into the muscle, Ad26.COV2.S was dosed once or twice, 56 days apart.

V lost 5 bases and J lost 0, with 17 bases in between. This CDR3 contains 17 residues. Germline values: CDR1 LNHDA, CDR2 SQIVND (reference sequence). Treatment specified: roughly 19 received Ad26.COV2.S at low or high dose, single or two shots; several received placebo; per-sample allocation not given. Specimens were obtained on day 63 following the first vaccine or placebo injection. The method was immunoSEQ multiplex PCR; TCRdb's version includes in-frame clones alone and lacks a portion of them. Of 380,000 or so clones in the sample, around nine tenths were seen once. About this clone itself: Its antigen is unidentified.

General study points: Whether participants received vaccine or placebo, their non-spike TCR breadth was similar.

The source of this sequence is a person between 18 and 65 years old who received the Ad26.COV2.S COVID-19 vaccine or a placebo. The V call is TRBV19, the J call TRBJ2-1, with a tentative D call TRBD1 (7 bases). The specimen comprised peripheral blood, sampled in a trial of Ad26.COV2.S vaccine versus placebo. The DNA for the CDR3 is TGTGCCAGTAGTCCCCAGGGGGGCCTAACCTCCTACAATGAGCAGTTCTTC. It is translated as CASSPQGGLTSYNEQFF.